This paragraph covers one TCR beta chain sequence. The data originate from a study of T cell repertoires in cytomegalovirus infection. Germline-derived CDR1 and CDR2 are MNHEY and SVGEGT. The CDR3 is 14 amino acids. The V gene lost 7 bases and the J gene lost 2 bases, with 14 bases spanning the gap. TCRdb ran MiXCR on the reads and lists one entry per CDR3 protein. The data contain under 850,000 distinct CDR3 sequences, under 40% of them seen just once; the ten biggest clones take up 2.5% to 3.5%. This clonotype originated in a human donor in good health (CMV status not recorded). Some clones in this sample may be carry-over from other donors' samples. The specimen was PBMCs. The chain has TRBV6-2 or TRBV6-3 and TRBJ2-5; no firm D call. The chain's CDR3 is CASTSLRRQETQYF. CDR3 bases: TGTGCCAGCACCAGTCTAAGGAGACAAGAGACCCAGTACTTC.